Below, one T cell receptor beta chain is given with its context. This CDR3 is 18 amino acids long. V lost 3 bases, J lost 4 bases, and 15 bases stayed unmatched. Germline loops: CDR1 MNHNS, CDR2 SASEGT. The sample belongs to a study of blood T cell repertoires in COVID-19. The assay was immunoSEQ multiplex PCR, and TCRdb's table has in-frame clones only and misses some. Of about 190,000 clones in the sample, approximately 80% are singletons; the top ten hold about 20%. The chain recombines TRBV6-1 with TRBJ2-7; 10 nucleotides agree with TRBD2. The sequence was collected from a human donor in a cohort sampled during active COVID-19. Sequenced material: peripheral blood. CDR3 nucleotide sequence: TGTGCCAGCAGTGATTCGGGGAAACTAGCGGGACGATTTTACGAGCAGTACTTC. Amino acids: CASSDSGKLAGRFYEQYF.